This entry lists 10 T cell receptor beta chains sequenced from one sample in a study of spatial heterogeneity in lung cancer. Specified time point: sample taken at primary tumor resection. The input material, whole RNA from tumor, nontumor lung or frozen PBMC, was sequenced unsorted. MiXCR was run by TCRdb on the 5' RACE reads, yielding one entry per CDR3 protein. Among tens of thousands of distinct CDR3 sequences listed, approximately 21% were seen once. Sequencing used PBMCs, obtained at surgery. The receptors shown here come from a male donor with early-stage non-small cell lung cancer.

The sample holds a few counts of this clonotype. The chain uses TRBV7-9 and TRBJ1-2; no reliable D call. The CDR3 runs to 14 residues. The V gene's germline CDR1 is SEHNR and CDR2 FQNEAQ (reference sequence). Trimming stripped 1 base from V and 3 bases from J, with 9 bases between. The CDR3 DNA sequence: TGTGCCAGCAGCTTAGATACATCCTACTATGGCTACACCTTC. Residues: CASSLDTSYYGYTF.

The chain has TRBV5-1 and TRBJ2-2; 8 bases line up with TRBD1. The CDR3 sequence is 15 residues long. The J segment lost 9 bases and the V segment lost 4 bases, leaving 11 bases of the junction unmatched. Germline CDR1 SGHRS, CDR2 YFSETQ. The CDR3 is CASSLGPGQGRELFF. The CDR3 coding sequence is TGCGCCAGCAGCCTGGGGCCTGGACAGGGTCGGGAGCTGTTTTTT.

This clonotype was detected a few times. The chain has TRBV6-5 and TRBJ2-1, with 10 bases that match TRBD1. The CDR3 loop spans 16 amino acids. Germline loops: CDR1 MNHEY, CDR2 SVGAGI. The trim removed 4 bases at V and 7 bases at J, leaving 10 bases unmatched. The CDR3 nucleotides read TGTGCCAGCAGTTTTGGCGGACAGGGGGTGAGGAATGAGCAGTTCTTC. This encodes CASSFGGQGVRNEQFF.

The chain couples TRBV7-6 to TRBJ1-6, with a tentative D call TRBD1 (5 bases). CDR3 length: 15 amino acids. The ends were cut back, 3 bases at V and 8 bases at J, with 14 bases in the middle. Germline V gives CDR1 SGHVS, CDR2 FNYEAQ. The CDR3, as DNA: TGTGCCAGCAGCTTTACCGGGGCCCGGGATTCACCCCTCCACTTT. Amino acids: CASSFTGARDSPLHF.

This clonotype showed up many times. The chain links TRBV19 to TRBJ1-5; possibly TRBD1 for D (5 bases). The V and J ends lost 3 bases and 0 bases respectively, with 15 bases between them. In germline, CDR1 is LNHDA, CDR2 SQIVND (reference sequence). The CDR3 runs 17 residues. The CDR3 sequence: CASSILGPRYSNQPQHF. In nucleotides, the CDR3 is TGTGCCAGTAGTATTTTGGGGCCAAGGTATAGCAATCAGCCCCAGCATTTT.

This clonotype was seen only a few times. V gene TRBV7-8 combines with J gene TRBJ2-1, with D tentatively TRBD2 (5 bases). Germline V gene data show CDR1 as SGHVS and CDR2 as FQNEAQ. This CDR3 has 14 residues. V was cut by 2 bases and J by 6 bases, with 11 bases left in between. This chain's CDR3 is CASSLTSSRNEQFF. The DNA for the CDR3 is TGTGCCAGCAGCTTAACTAGTTCGCGCAATGAGCAGTTCTTC.

J is TRBJ1-2 and V is TRBV27; 7 positions match TRBD1. The ends lost 5 bases at V and 8 bases at J; junction bases unmatched: 8. The CDR3 loop spans 13 amino acids. The germline V gene has CDR1 MNHEY and CDR2 SMNVEV (reference sequence). CDR3: CASSTLTGIGYTF. DNA of the CDR3: TGTGCCAGCAGTACCCTGACAGGGATCGGCTACACCTTC.

V and J are TRBV11-2 and TRBJ2-1; maybe TRBD2 (6 bases). The CDR3 is 16 residues long. V was cut by 1 base and J by 0 bases, with 10 bases left in between. The germline CDR1 and CDR2 sequences are SGHAT and FQNNGV. The CDR3 reads CASSLAVSGSYNEQFF. The CDR3 bases are TGTGCCAGCAGCTTAGCTGTTAGCGGCTCCTACAATGAGCAGTTCTTC.

The genes are TRBV7-2 and TRBJ2-1, with unresolved D. The CDR3 extends over 12 amino acids. Trimming removed 2 bases from V and 8 bases from J, with 7 bases in between. Germline loops: CDR1 SGHTA, CDR2 FQGNSA. The CDR3 here is CASSLSKYEQFF. The CDR3 DNA reads as TGTGCCAGCAGCTTATCGAAGTATGAGCAGTTCTTC. The full variable domain, its missing parts supplied by reference TRBV7-2 and TRBJ2-1, is GAGVSQSPSNKVTEKGKDVELRCDPISGHTALYWYRQSLGQGLEFLIYFQGNSAPDKSGLPSDRFSAERTGGSVSTLTIQRTQQEDSAVYLCASSLSKYEQFFGPGTRLTVL.

This chain links TRBV7-3 with TRBJ2-1; 14 nucleotides agree with TRBD2. The CDR3 has 15 amino acids. In germline, CDR1 is SGHTA, CDR2 FQGTGA. The J segment lost 6 bases and the V segment lost 4 bases, leaving 2 bases of the junction unmatched. The CDR3 DNA sequence: TGTGCCAGCAGCTCCGGGACTAGCGGGGGCAATGAGCAGTTCTTC. Translated: CASSSGTSGGNEQFF.